This T cell receptor (beta chain) was obtained from a study of metastatic and nonmetastatic thyroid tumors. Trimming cost V 3 bases and J 4 bases; bases outside gene matches: 2. Germline values: CDR1 MRHNA, CDR2 SNTAGT. The CDR3 loop spans 15 amino acids. Nobody among the patients had been given any treatment before thyroid surgery. This clone was counted only a few times. Antigen: not known. Per the authors' pipeline: CDR3 was compared across clinicopathological groups, and the resulting differences were used to build a distant-metastasis classifier for papillary thyroid cancer. TCRdb redid the clone calls on the PCR reads using MiXCR. The V and J calls follow TCRdb's processing rather than the paper's. The sample shows over 10,000 clones, around a third of them seen only once. Study findings and constraints: The reported finding was significantly higher TCR beta diversity in malignant thyroid tumors relative to benign nodules, in blood and tumor.

The clonotype originates from a male donor with papillary thyroid cancer or a benign thyroid nodule (not recorded which). Some clones in this sample may be carry-over from other donors' samples. Sequencing was performed on tumor tissue. This chain joins TRBV6-4 and TRBJ2-1, with 11 bases matching TRBD2. CDR3 sequence reads: CASSETSGDYNEQFF. CDR3 coding DNA: TGTGCCAGCAGTGAGACTAGCGGGGATTACAATGAGCAGTTCTTC.